This T cell receptor (beta chain) was captured by sequencing in a study of T cells in Graves' hyperthyroidism and ophthalmopathy. Whole-study context: Peripheral blood collection took place at initial diagnosis, before any treatment. Study-wide points: In the analysis, a 13 V-J model separated ophthalmopathy from stable hyperthyroidism.

Per the germline V gene, CDR1 is LGHNT and CDR2 is FRNRAP. V gave up 0 bases and J gave up 3 bases; unmatched junction bases: 10. The CDR3 loop spans 17 amino acids. Amplification targeted TCR beta CDR3 regions from RNA transcripts. Researchers ran a first-round RT-PCR on the TCR CDR3 using the HTBI primer set. TCRdb reprocessed the multiplex PCR reads via MiXCR and lists one record per CDR3 protein. The sample yields 90,000 to 120,000 distinct CDR3 sequences, 16% seen once. This clonotype was found a few times. The target antigen is unknown. A much larger clone is a single base away; this may be a read error. Diagnosis of hyperthyroidism was new in patients aged 18 to 65, and its duration was under 2 months. PBMCs were sourced from around 10 ml fresh peripheral blood.

The chain has TRBV12-5 and TRBJ2-5; TRBD2 aligns across 7 bases. The receptor was isolated from a woman in her forties or fifties with Graves' hyperthyroidism. The sample consisted of blood. This CDR3 is CASGLVRGTKVEETQYF. DNA of the CDR3: TGTGCTAGTGGTTTGGTTCGTGGGACTAAGGTGGAAGAGACCCAGTACTTC.